This TCR beta chain was identified in a study of blood T cell repertoires in COVID-19. Study information: The study drew acute and convalescent COVID-19 samples from the United States, Italy and Spain. Sources were T cells, B-cell-depleted T cells, or PBMCs; the material itself was cDNA or gDNA.

Original analysis: Reference gene primer amplification gave estimated nucleated cell counts. The protocol was immunoSEQ multiplex PCR, while the TCRdb copy is restricted to in-frame clones and leaves out a portion. The V and J calls and the clone size are those of that table, but D and trimming were determined from the DNA. The sample carries about 170,000 clones, approximately 87% recorded once. V lost 1 base and J lost 1, with 8 bases in between. The CDR3 spans 15 residues. Germline lookup yields CDR1 SGHVS and CDR2 FNYEAQ. Sample: peripheral blood. This TCR came from a young man with active or convalescent COVID-19. The V and J genes are TRBV7-6 and TRBJ1-5; D unresolved. Written as DNA, the CDR3 is TGTGCCAGCAGCTTAGGCGGGGAGAGCAATCAGCCCCAGCATTTT. Its protein is CASSLGGESNQPQHF. Full variable domain (missing parts from reference TRBV7-6 and TRBJ1-5): GAGVSQSPRYKVTKRGQDVALRCDPISGHVSLYWYRQALGQGPEFLTYFNYEAQQDKSGLPNDRFSAERPEGSISTLTIQRTEQRDSAMYRCASSLGGESNQPQHFGDGTRLSIL.